Listed here are 14 T cell receptor beta chains from one sample, sequenced in a study of T cell responses to AZD1222 COVID-19 vaccine. Generated by immunoSEQ multiplex PCR, the TCRdb table keeps only in-frame clones and is missing some. The data contain around 120,000 clones, 75% to 90% of them singletons. Sequencing was performed on peripheral blood, taken 28 days after the second AZD1222 dose. The origin of the receptors is an adult who received the AZD1222 COVID-19 vaccine.

This clone was counted once. The V call is TRBV4-2, the J call TRBJ1-1; D remains ambiguous. The CDR3 has 15 amino acids. V lost 3 bases, J lost 0 bases, and 11 bases lay in between. CDR1 is LGHNA and CDR2 is YNFKEQ in the germline V gene. The CDR3 DNA follows: TGTGCCAGCAGCCATGGAGAGGCAGTGAACACTGAAGCTTTCTTT. As protein: CASSHGEAVNTEAFF.

The chain links TRBV13 to TRBJ2-7, with 14 positions matching TRBD2. This CDR3 region has 15 residues. From germline, CDR1 is PRHDT and CDR2 FYEKMQ (reference sequence). Trimming removed 5 bases from V and 5 bases from J; junction bases left unmatched: 5. The CDR3 sequence is CASSPAGLAGDEQYF. CDR3 coding DNA: TGTGCCAGCAGCCCAGCGGGACTAGCGGGAGACGAGCAGTACTTC.

The genes are TRBV6-5 and TRBJ2-7, with 9 bases identical to TRBD1. The germline gives CDR1 MNHEY, CDR2 SVGAGI. This CDR3 is built from 14 residues. V lost 6 bases to trimming and J lost 3 bases; unmatched junction nucleotides: 6. The CDR3 is CASRLTGGSYEQYF. Written as DNA, the CDR3 is TGTGCCAGCAGACTTACAGGGGGCAGCTACGAGCAGTACTTC.

The chain is built from TRBV7-9 and TRBJ1-1; no firm D call. This CDR3 is built from 15 residues. Trimming took off 0 bases at V and 4 bases at J, with 12 bases between the two ends. CDR1 is SEHNR, CDR2 FQNEAQ, per germline (reference sequence). CDR3 bases: TGTGCCAGCAGCTTAGCTAGCGGGTTAAGCACTGAAGCTTTCTTT. Protein sequence: CASSLASGLSTEAFF.

This chain connects TRBV28 to TRBJ1-6; D is uncertain. The CDR3 length is 13 residues. The germline V gene has CDR1 MDHEN and CDR2 SYDVKM. V lost 8 bases to trimming and J lost 0 bases, with 5 bases between them. DNA of the CDR3: TGTGCCAGCGTCAGCTCCTATAATTCACCCCTCCACTTT. Its protein product is CASVSSYNSPLHF.

This CDR3 reads CASSPWKRGAAYEQYF. In nucleotides, the CDR3 is TGTGCCAGCTCACCGTGGAAGCGGGGGGCCGCCTACGAGCAGTACTTC. The chain has TRBV18 and TRBJ2-7; 9 nucleotides match TRBD2. The CDR3 spans 16 residues. In germline, CDR1 is KGHSH, CDR2 LQKENI. V dropped 3 bases and J dropped 2; count of bases not matched to a gene: 8.

CDR3 DNA: TGTGCCAGCAGTACGGGAGGGGCGACAGATACGCAGTATTTT. Its protein product is CASSTGGATDTQYF. The rearrangement links TRBV7-2 to TRBJ2-3, with TRBD2 identical over 8 bases. Germline trimming cut 6 bases from V and 3 bases from J; bases unmatched to any gene: 5. The CDR3 has 14 amino acids. Germline CDR1 is SGHTA and CDR2 is FQGNSA.

This clone was seen only once. J is TRBJ1-2 and V is TRBV6-5, with 8 nucleotides matching TRBD1. Losses at the gene ends were 6 bases for V and 4 bases for J; bases not matched to a gene: 10. CDR1 and CDR2 (germline): MNHEY, SVGAGI. The CDR3 has 15 amino acids. CDR3 sequence reads: CASSRFSTGGYGYTF. In nucleotides, the CDR3 is TGTGCCAGCAGCCGTTTTTCAACAGGGGGCTATGGCTACACCTTC.

The chain joins TRBV11-2 to TRBJ1-6; possible D gene TRBD1, 6 bases. Trimming removed 4 bases at V and 6 bases at J, with 16 bases between. This CDR3 comprises 16 residues. Germline assignment: CDR1 SGHAT and CDR2 FQNNGV. CDR3 bases: TGTGCCAGCAGCTCCGCCGGGGGCGCCGCTAATTCACCCCTCCACTTT. Its translation: CASSSAGGAANSPLHF. Full variable domain (rest looked up from reference TRBV11-2 and TRBJ1-6): EAGVAQSPRYKIIEKRQSVAFWCNPISGHATLYWYQQILGQGPKLLIQFQNNGVVDDSQLPKDRFSAERLKGVDSTLKIQPAKLEDSAVYLCASSSAGGAANSPLHFGNGTRLTVT.

The rearrangement links TRBV4-2 to TRBJ2-1; D is uncertain. This CDR3 contains 16 residues. The V end was cut by 0 bases, the J end by 3 bases, with 12 bases between. Germline lookup yields CDR1 LGHNA and CDR2 YNFKEQ. The CDR3 DNA follows: TGTGCCAGCAGCCAAGAGGTCGATGCCCGCTACAATGAGCAGTTCTTC. It is translated as CASSQEVDARYNEQFF.

The genes are TRBV9 and TRBJ2-4; perhaps TRBD2 as D (5 bases). V was pared by 0 bases and J by 2 bases, with 6 bases between. The germline V gene encodes CDR1 SGDLS and CDR2 YYNGEE. This CDR3 region has 14 residues. In DNA, the CDR3 is TGTGCCAGCAGCGTAGGAGGGTCCAAAAACATTCAGTACTTC. Translation gives CASSVGGSKNIQYF.

This clone was seen a handful of times. The same CDR3 is also encoded by other DNA sequences in this sample. The chain has TRBV5-1 and TRBJ2-6; no reliable D call. Germline V CDR1 and CDR2: SGHRS, YFSETQ. The CDR3 is 15 amino acids. Trimming took off 0 bases at V and 0 bases at J, with 4 bases between the two ends. The CDR3 spells CASSLGSSGANVLTF. The CDR3 bases are TGCGCCAGCAGCTTGGGCAGCTCTGGGGCCAACGTCCTGACTTTC.

This clone was detected only once. The V and J genes are TRBV28 and TRBJ2-6, with no clear D. The V and J ends lost 8 bases and 4 bases respectively, with 15 bases between them. Per germline, CDR1 MDHEN and CDR2 SYDVKM. This CDR3 comprises 15 residues. This CDR3 reads CASFNARIGANVLTF. The CDR3 DNA reads TGTGCCAGCTTTAATGCGAGGATCGGGGCCAACGTCCTGACTTTC.

This chain connects TRBV11-3 to TRBJ1-4; weak D call: TRBD1 (5 bases). The germline gives CDR1 SGHNT, CDR2 YENEEA. The V end was cut by 5 bases, the J end by 3 bases, with 16 bases between. The CDR3 has 16 residues. CDR3 bases: TGTGCCAGCAGCGGGGACCTTTCGGATTCTAATGAAAAACTGTTTTTT. This translates into CASSGDLSDSNEKLFF.